This T cell receptor beta chain stems from a study of T cells after yellow fever vaccination. The study, taken as a whole, reports: Shared CD4/CD8 clonotypes were a small share, likely from convergent recombination. Booster sampling recovered most clones from primary vaccination (roughly 97% CD4, approximately 90% CD8). Abundant bulk-population clonotypes could contaminate the FACS-sorted repertoires.

As TCR cDNA was made by 5'RACE template switching, a universal primer site and UMIs were added. From the 5' RACE reads, TCRdb called clonotypes with MiXCR, one entry per CDR3 protein. The data contain about 340,000 distinct CDR3 sequences, 3% to 4.5% of them singletons. As regards this clonotype: Its antigen remains unidentified.

The receptor's source is a man in his late teens or twenties who received the YFV17D yellow fever vaccine. The specimen was PBMCs, collected 5 days after the yellow fever booster vaccination.

The CDR3 sequence: CSVPGIGYGYTF. The CDR3 coding sequence is TGCAGCGTCCCTGGGATCGGCTATGGCTACACCTTC. The J gene is TRBJ1-2, the V gene TRBV29-1; no firm D call. CDR3 length: 12 residues. CDR1 SQVTM and CDR2 ANQGSEA come from the germline V gene. Trimming took 6 bases from V and 4 from J, leaving 12 bases between them.